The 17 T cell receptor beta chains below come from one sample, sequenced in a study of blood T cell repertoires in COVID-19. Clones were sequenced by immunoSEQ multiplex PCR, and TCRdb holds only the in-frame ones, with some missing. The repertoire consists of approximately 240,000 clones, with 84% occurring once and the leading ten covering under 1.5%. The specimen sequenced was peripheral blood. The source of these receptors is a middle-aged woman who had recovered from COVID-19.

Written as DNA, the CDR3 is TGTGCCAGCAGTTACTACTACAGGGTAGGGGACACTGAAGCTTTCTTT. It yields the protein CASSYYYRVGDTEAFF. This chain connects TRBV6-5 to TRBJ1-1; D possibly corresponds to TRBD1 (6 bases). The length of the CDR3 is 16 residues. V was clipped by 1 base and J by 3 bases, with 15 bases between them. Germline V gene data show CDR1 as MNHEY and CDR2 as SVGAGI.

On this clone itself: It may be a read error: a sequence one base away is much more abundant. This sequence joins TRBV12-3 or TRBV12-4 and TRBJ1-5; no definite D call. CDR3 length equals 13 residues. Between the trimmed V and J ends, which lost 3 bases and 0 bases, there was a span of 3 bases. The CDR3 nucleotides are TGTGCCAGCAGTTTCTATAGCAATCAGCCCCAGCATTTT. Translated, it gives CASSFYSNQPQHF.

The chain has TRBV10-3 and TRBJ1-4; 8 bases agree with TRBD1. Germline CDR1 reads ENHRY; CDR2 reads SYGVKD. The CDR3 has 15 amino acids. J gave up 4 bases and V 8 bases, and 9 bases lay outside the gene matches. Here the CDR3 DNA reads TGTGCCATCGGGGGTCAGGGGGCGCTTAATGAAAAACTGTTTTTT. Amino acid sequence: CAIGGQGALNEKLFF.

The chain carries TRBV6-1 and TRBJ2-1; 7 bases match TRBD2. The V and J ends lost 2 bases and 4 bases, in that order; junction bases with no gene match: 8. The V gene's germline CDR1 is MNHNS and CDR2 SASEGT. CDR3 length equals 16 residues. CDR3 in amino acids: CASSEKAGRIYNEQFF. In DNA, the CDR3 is TGTGCCAGCAGTGAAAAAGCGGGACGGATTTACAATGAGCAGTTCTTC.

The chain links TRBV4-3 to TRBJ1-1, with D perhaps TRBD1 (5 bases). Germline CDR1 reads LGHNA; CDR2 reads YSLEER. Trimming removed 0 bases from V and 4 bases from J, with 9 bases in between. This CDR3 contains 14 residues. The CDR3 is CASSQDSGFTEAFF. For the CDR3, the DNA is TGCGCCAGCAGCCAAGATTCAGGGTTCACTGAAGCTTTCTTT.

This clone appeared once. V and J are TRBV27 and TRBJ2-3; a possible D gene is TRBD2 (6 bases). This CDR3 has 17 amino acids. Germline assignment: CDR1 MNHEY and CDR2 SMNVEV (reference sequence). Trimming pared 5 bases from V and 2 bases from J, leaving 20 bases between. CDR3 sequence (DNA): TGTGCCAGCAGTCCCGCGGGAAGCGCCTTCCTCACAGATACGCAGTATTTT. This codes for CASSPAGSAFLTDTQYF.

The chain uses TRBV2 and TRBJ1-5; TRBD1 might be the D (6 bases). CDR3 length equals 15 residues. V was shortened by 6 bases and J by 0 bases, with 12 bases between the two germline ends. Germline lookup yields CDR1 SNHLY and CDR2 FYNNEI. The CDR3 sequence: CASSGQSDSNQPQHF. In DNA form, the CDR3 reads TGTGCCAGCAGCGGACAGAGCGATAGCAATCAGCCCCAGCATTTT.

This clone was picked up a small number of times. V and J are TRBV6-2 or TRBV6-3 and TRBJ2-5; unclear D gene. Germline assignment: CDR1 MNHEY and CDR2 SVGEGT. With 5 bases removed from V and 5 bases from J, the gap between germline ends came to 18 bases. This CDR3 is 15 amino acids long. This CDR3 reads CASSTLNGLKETQYF. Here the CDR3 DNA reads TGTGCCAGCAGTACTCTAAACGGGTTGAAGGAGACCCAGTACTTC.

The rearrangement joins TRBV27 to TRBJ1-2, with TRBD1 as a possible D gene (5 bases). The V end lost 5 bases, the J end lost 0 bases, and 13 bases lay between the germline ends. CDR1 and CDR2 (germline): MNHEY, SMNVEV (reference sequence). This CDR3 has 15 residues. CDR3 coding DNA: TGTGCCAGCAGTCCGTATAAGGGGACTAACTATGGCTACACCTTC. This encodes CASSPYKGTNYGYTF.

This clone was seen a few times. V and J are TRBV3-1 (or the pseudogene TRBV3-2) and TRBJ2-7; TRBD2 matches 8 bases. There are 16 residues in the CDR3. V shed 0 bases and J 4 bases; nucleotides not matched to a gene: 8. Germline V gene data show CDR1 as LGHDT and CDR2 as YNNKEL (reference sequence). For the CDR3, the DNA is TGTGCCAGCAGCCAAGATCGGGCGGGGGGACCATACGAGCAGTACTTC. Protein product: CASSQDRAGGPYEQYF.

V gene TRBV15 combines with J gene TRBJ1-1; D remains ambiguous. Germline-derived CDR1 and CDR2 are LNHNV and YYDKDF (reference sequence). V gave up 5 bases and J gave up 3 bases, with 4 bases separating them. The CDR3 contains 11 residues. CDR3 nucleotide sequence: TGTGCCACCAGCCGTTACACTGAAGCTTTCTTT. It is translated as CATSRYTEAFF.

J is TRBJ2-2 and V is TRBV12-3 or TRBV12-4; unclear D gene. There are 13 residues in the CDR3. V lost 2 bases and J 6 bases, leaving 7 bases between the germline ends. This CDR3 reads CASSLRQAGELFF. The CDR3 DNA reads TGTGCCAGCAGTTTACGTCAGGCCGGGGAGCTGTTTTTT.

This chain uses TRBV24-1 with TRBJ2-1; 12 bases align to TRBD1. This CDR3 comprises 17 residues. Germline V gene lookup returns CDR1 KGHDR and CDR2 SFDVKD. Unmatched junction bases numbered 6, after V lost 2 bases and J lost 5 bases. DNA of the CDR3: TGTGCCACCAGTGATTCACCGGGACAGGGGGCCGACAATGAGCAGTTCTTC. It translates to CATSDSPGQGADNEQFF.

Written as DNA, the CDR3 is TGTGCCAGCAGCTTTACAGCGGGGGGGTACAATGAGCAGTTCTTC. Translation gives CASSFTAGGYNEQFF. This chain joins TRBV5-5 and TRBJ2-1; TRBD2 matches 10 bases. V dropped 2 bases and J dropped 4; count of bases not matched to a gene: 3. Germline V lookup: CDR1 SGHKS, CDR2 YYEKEE (reference sequence). The CDR3 length is 15 residues.

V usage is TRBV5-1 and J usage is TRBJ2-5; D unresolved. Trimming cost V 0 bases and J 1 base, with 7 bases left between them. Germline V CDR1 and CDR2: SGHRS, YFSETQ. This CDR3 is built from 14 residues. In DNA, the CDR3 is TGCGCCAGCAGCTTGGGCACTTCCCAAGAGACCCAGTACTTC. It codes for CASSLGTSQETQYF. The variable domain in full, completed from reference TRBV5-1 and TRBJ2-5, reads KAGVTQTPRYLIKTRGQQVTLSCSPISGHRSVSWYQQTPGQGLQFLFEYFSETQRNKGNFPGRFSGRQFSNSRSEMNVSTLELGDSALYLCASSLGTSQETQYFGPGTRLLVL.

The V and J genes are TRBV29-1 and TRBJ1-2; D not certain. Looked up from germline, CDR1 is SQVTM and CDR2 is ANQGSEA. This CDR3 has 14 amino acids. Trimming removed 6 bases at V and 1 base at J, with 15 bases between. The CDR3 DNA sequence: TGCAGCGTGAGACTAGGTGCAGTTAACTATGGCTACACCTTC. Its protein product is CSVRLGAVNYGYTF.

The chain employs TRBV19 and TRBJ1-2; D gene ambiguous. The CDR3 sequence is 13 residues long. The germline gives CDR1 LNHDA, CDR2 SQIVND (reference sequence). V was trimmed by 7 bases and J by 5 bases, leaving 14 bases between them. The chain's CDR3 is CASNPGEIYGYTF. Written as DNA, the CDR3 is TGTGCCAGTAACCCCGGGGAAATTTATGGCTACACCTTC.